A single TCR beta chain is shown here with its context. The antigen is undetermined. Generated by immunoSEQ multiplex PCR, the TCRdb table keeps only in-frame clones and is missing some. The sample includes about 64,000 clones, 90% to 95% of them seen just once. The source of the sample is a study of graft-versus-host responses after intestinal transplantation. General study findings and limits: There was an association between peak levels of circulating GvH clones and early post-transplant HvG declines.

The TCR originated in a human donor who was the organ donor for an intestinal transplant. This specimen was unstimulated CD8+ T cells sorted from spleen or lymph node cells, taken before transplant.

CDR3 sequence (DNA): TGTGCCAGCAGCTTACTCACGAGCAATCAGCCCCAGCATTTT. Protein product: CASSLLTSNQPQHF. The chain uses TRBV5-8 and TRBJ1-5, with D unresolved. In germline, CDR1 is SGHTS, CDR2 YDEGEE. V was pared by 2 bases and J by 1 base, with 7 bases between. The CDR3 spans 14 residues.